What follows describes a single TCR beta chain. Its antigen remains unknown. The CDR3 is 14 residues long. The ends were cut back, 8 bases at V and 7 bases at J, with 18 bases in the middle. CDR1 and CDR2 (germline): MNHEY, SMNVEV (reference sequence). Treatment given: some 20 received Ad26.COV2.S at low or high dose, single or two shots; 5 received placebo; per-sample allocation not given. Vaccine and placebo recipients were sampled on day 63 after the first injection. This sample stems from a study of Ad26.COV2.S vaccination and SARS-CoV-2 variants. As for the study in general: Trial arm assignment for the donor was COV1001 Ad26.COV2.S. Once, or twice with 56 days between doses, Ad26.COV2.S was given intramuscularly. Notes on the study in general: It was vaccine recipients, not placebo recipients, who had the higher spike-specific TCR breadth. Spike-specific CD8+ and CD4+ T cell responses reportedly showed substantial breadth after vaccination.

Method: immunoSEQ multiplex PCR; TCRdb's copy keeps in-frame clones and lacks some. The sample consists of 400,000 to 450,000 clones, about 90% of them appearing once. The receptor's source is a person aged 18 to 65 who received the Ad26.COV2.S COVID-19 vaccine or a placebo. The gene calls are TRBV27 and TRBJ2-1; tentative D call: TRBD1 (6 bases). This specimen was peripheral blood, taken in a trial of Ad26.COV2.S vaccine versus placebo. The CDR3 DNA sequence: TGTGCCAGCGCAGGTATTCAACAGGGTAATGAGCAGTTCTTC. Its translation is CASAGIQQGNEQFF.